One sample yielded the 14 T cell receptor beta chains listed below, sequenced in a study of immune evolution from preneoplasia to lung adenocarcinoma. TCRdb's table, derived via immunoSEQ multiplex PCR, lists solely in-frame clones and lacks some. The sample has fewer than 10,000 clones; almost 80% are singletons. The sample was FFPE minimally invasive lung adenocarcinoma tissue. The receptors were gathered from a donor of 70 years or more with lung adenocarcinoma.

The chain is built from TRBV14 and TRBJ2-5, with 9 nucleotides matching TRBD1. Germline V gene sequence: CDR1 SGHDN, CDR2 FVKESK. V gave up 2 bases and J gave up 4 bases; unmatched junction bases: 5. The CDR3 consists of 15 residues. CDR3: CASSQLTGGRETQYF. CDR3 in DNA: TGTGCCAGCAGCCAACTTACAGGGGGCAGAGAGACCCAGTACTTC.

The chain combines TRBV5-6 with TRBJ1-1; the D gene is possibly TRBD1 (5 bases). With 0 bases removed from V and 4 bases from J, the gap between germline ends came to 13 bases. Germline loops: CDR1 SGHDT, CDR2 YYEEEE. The CDR3 sequence is 15 residues long. Here the CDR3 reads CASSLVARVGTEAFF. CDR3 DNA: TGTGCCAGCAGCTTGGTGGCCAGGGTGGGCACTGAAGCTTTCTTT.

J is TRBJ2-5 and V is TRBV5-1; the match to TRBD2 covers 7 bases. The CDR3 covers 16 residues. Per the germline V gene, CDR1 is SGHRS and CDR2 is YFSETQ. Trimming removed 0 bases from V and 0 bases from J; junction bases left unmatched: 5. This chain's CDR3 is CASSLESRGYQETQYF. CDR3 nucleotide sequence: TGCGCCAGCAGCTTGGAATCGCGGGGGTACCAAGAGACCCAGTACTTC.

V is TRBV5-1 and J is TRBJ2-2, with D maybe TRBD1 (6 bases). The length of the CDR3 is 16 residues. The germline CDR1 and CDR2 sequences are SGHRS and YFSETQ. V shed 2 bases and J shed 2 bases, with 13 bases lying between them. The CDR3, as DNA: TGCGCCAGCAGCTTAACGACAGGATCAAACACCGGGGAGCTGTTTTTT. Its protein product is CASSLTTGSNTGELFF.

This rearrangement joins TRBV2 to TRBJ1-1; 7 nucleotides line up with TRBD1. Germline loops: CDR1 SNHLY, CDR2 FYNNEI. V dropped 4 bases and J dropped 5; count of bases not matched to a gene: 10. This CDR3 contains 15 residues. In nucleotides, the CDR3 is TGTGCCAGCAGTGGCCTCGGGACAGTTAAAACTGAAGCTTTCTTT. Its protein product is CASSGLGTVKTEAFF.

This clone was seen only a few times. The chain recombines TRBV10-3 with TRBJ2-3; possibly TRBD1 for D (5 bases). The V end lost 10 bases, the J end lost 3 bases, and 11 bases lay between the germline ends. This CDR3 has 12 residues. Germline V gene sequence: CDR1 ENHRY, CDR2 SYGVKD. The CDR3 DNA reads TGTGCCACGCGACAGCAAACAGATACGCAGTATTTT. Translated: CATRQQTDTQYF.

The V gene is TRBV13, the J gene TRBJ2-2; maybe TRBD2 (5 bases). Germline assignment: CDR1 PRHDT and CDR2 FYEKMQ (reference sequence). The CDR3 is 16 amino acids. Trimming took off 1 base at V and 2 bases at J, with 11 bases between the two ends. DNA for the CDR3: TGTGCCAGCAGCTTAGAAGGGCGGGCAAACACCGGGGAGCTGTTTTTT. Its translation: CASSLEGRANTGELFF.

This clone was detected only a few times. The rearrangement links TRBV6-1 to TRBJ1-6; D possibly corresponds to TRBD1 (5 bases). Trimming took off 2 bases at V and 10 bases at J, with 12 bases between the two ends. The length of the CDR3 is 14 residues. CDR1 and CDR2 (germline): MNHNS, SASEGT. The CDR3 coding sequence is TGTGCCAGCAGTGAACCACAGGAACGGTCACCCCTCCACTTT. It encodes CASSEPQERSPLHF.

The V gene is TRBV15, the J gene TRBJ2-2; TRBD1 is a possible D gene (5 bases). This CDR3 spans 15 amino acids. The germline CDR1 and CDR2 sequences are LNHNV and YYDKDF (reference sequence). Between the trimmed V and J ends, which lost 4 bases and 5 bases, there was a span of 14 bases. The CDR3 DNA is TGTGCCACCAGCACTTCCCTAGGGGAAACCGGGGAGCTGTTTTTT. Translating it yields CATSTSLGETGELFF.

The chain employs TRBV28 and TRBJ1-2, with D maybe TRBD1 (5 bases). The germline V gene encodes CDR1 MDHEN and CDR2 SYDVKM. The germline V and J ends were trimmed by 1 base and 8 bases, with 8 bases remaining between them. The CDR3 length is 12 residues. The CDR3 is CASSLLGGGYTF. In DNA, the CDR3 is TGTGCCAGCAGTTTATTGGGGGGAGGCTACACCTTC.

The genes are TRBV19 and TRBJ2-5; D unresolved. Germline-derived CDR1 and CDR2 are LNHDA and SQIVND (reference sequence). The CDR3 runs to 16 residues. V was cut by 3 bases and J by 1 base, with 15 bases left in between. The CDR3 loop is CASSISAVLTQETQYF. CDR3 nucleotides: TGTGCCAGTAGTATTTCTGCCGTCTTAACCCAAGAGACCCAGTACTTC.

V gene TRBV6-4 combines with J gene TRBJ2-4; D gene uncertain. The V end was cut by 0 bases, the J end by 10 bases, with 13 bases between. The CDR3 covers 14 residues. CDR1 is MRHNA and CDR2 is SNTAGT in the germline V gene. The CDR3, as DNA: TGTGCCAGCAGTGACTCGAGTCGGCCCTGGATTCAGTACTTC. It codes for CASSDSSRPWIQYF.

V and J are TRBV19 and TRBJ2-1; 9 bases match TRBD2. The CDR3 consists of 16 residues. Per germline, CDR1 LNHDA and CDR2 SQIVND (reference sequence). V shed 3 bases and J 7 bases; nucleotides not matched to a gene: 10. CDR3 sequence reads: CASSMRVSGSLNEQFF. Written as DNA, the CDR3 is TGTGCCAGTAGTATGAGGGTTAGCGGGAGTTTGAATGAGCAGTTCTTC.

The chain joins TRBV4-2 to TRBJ2-2, with D hard to call. With 5 bases removed from V and 9 bases from J, the gap between germline ends came to 16 bases. Germline V CDR1 and CDR2: LGHNA, YNFKEQ. There are 14 residues in the CDR3. CDR3 loop: CASSLWVPVRELFF. The CDR3 DNA follows: TGTGCCAGCAGCTTGTGGGTTCCCGTCCGGGAGCTGTTTTTT.